Each of the 30 T cell receptor beta chains below was sequenced from the same sample in a study of somatic mutations in cytotoxic T cells in rheumatoid arthritis. Clones were sequenced by immunoSEQ multiplex PCR, and TCRdb holds only the in-frame ones, with some missing. The sample carries 4,000 or so clones, around 93% recorded once. The specimen was CD8+ T cells sorted from blood. These TCRs come from a woman in her sixties with rheumatoid arthritis.

This clone is large. The chain recombines TRBV5-1 with TRBJ1-1; 9 bases agree with TRBD1. V trimming: 0 bases; J trimming: 1 base; junction bases outside the gene matches: 10. CDR3 length: 18 residues. The germline CDR1 and CDR2 sequences are SGHRS and YFSETQ. In DNA form, the CDR3 reads TGCGCCAGCAGCTTGGCCATGGGACAGGGCGCGCAGAACACTGAAGCTTTCTTT. Protein product: CASSLAMGQGAQNTEAFF.

The rearrangement joins TRBV11-2 to TRBJ1-4; 7 nucleotides line up with TRBD1. Trimming took 4 bases from V and 8 from J; bases not matched to a gene: 7. Per germline, CDR1 SGHAT and CDR2 FQNNGV. The CDR3 is 14 amino acids. The CDR3 sequence: CASSSYRGGEKLFF. The CDR3 DNA follows: TGTGCCAGCAGCTCCTACAGGGGTGGGGAAAAACTGTTTTTT.

This sequence joins TRBV7-9 and TRBJ2-3, with 11 bases aligning to TRBD2. V lost 0 bases, J lost 5 bases, and 7 bases stayed unmatched. The CDR3 totals 17 residues. Germline CDR1 SEHNR, CDR2 FQNEAQ (reference sequence). In nucleotides, the CDR3 is TGTGCCAGCAGCTTAGCGCCACTAGCGGGAGTGTTAGATACGCAGTATTTT. Protein sequence: CASSLAPLAGVLDTQYF. Variable domain in full (rest from reference TRBV7-9 and TRBJ2-3): DTGVSQNPRHKITKRGQNVTFRCDPISEHNRLYWYRQTLGQGPEFLTYFQNEAQLEKSRLLSDRFSAERPKGSFSTLEIQRTEQGDSAMYLCASSLAPLAGVLDTQYFGPGTRLTVL.

This clone has a single count. The rearrangement links TRBV25-1 to TRBJ1-2, with unresolved D. Germline V lookup: CDR1 MGHDK, CDR2 SYGVNS. This CDR3 spans 11 amino acids. The germline V and J ends were trimmed by 3 bases and 7 bases, with 6 bases remaining between them. CDR3 in amino acids: CASSDEFGYTF. In DNA form, the CDR3 reads TGTGCCAGCAGTGATGAGTTTGGCTACACCTTC.

This chain joins TRBV10-3 and TRBJ2-2, with 8 bases fitting TRBD1. CDR3 length equals 15 residues. Germline V gene sequence: CDR1 ENHRY, CDR2 SYGVKD. CDR3 region: CAIPTGDPNTGELFF. CDR3 in DNA: TGTGCGATCCCGACAGGGGACCCCAACACCGGGGAGCTGTTTTTT.

The rearrangement links TRBV4-1 to TRBJ2-3, with 12 bases identical to TRBD2. Trimming at V came to 5 bases and at J to 2 bases, leaving 11 bases not matched to a gene. Germline assignment: CDR1 MGHRA and CDR2 YSYEKL. This CDR3 comprises 18 residues. The CDR3 sequence: CASSSTLAGGPPTDTQYF. The CDR3 DNA sequence: TGCGCCAGCAGCTCAACACTAGCGGGAGGTCCCCCCACAGATACGCAGTATTTT.

The genes are TRBV27 and TRBJ2-3, with 11 bases identical to TRBD2. Germline trimming cut 6 bases from V and 2 bases from J; bases unmatched to any gene: 4. The CDR3 sequence is 15 residues long. Germline CDR1 reads MNHEY; CDR2 reads SMNVEV (reference sequence). CDR3 loop: CASRGLAVFTDTQYF. Written as DNA, the CDR3 is TGTGCCAGCAGGGGACTAGCGGTTTTCACAGATACGCAGTATTTT.

V is TRBV27 and J is TRBJ1-5; D gene unclear. Trimming removed 3 bases at V and 2 bases at J, with 5 bases between. The CDR3 runs 13 residues. Germline-derived CDR1 and CDR2 are MNHEY and SMNVEV (reference sequence). CDR3 bases: TGTGCCAGCAGTTTGACACGCAATCAGCCCCAGCATTTT. Translating it yields CASSLTRNQPQHF.

The genes are TRBV5-1 and TRBJ2-4, with TRBD1 matching over 7 bases. Germline CDR1 and CDR2: SGHRS and YFSETQ. The trim removed 4 bases at V and 6 bases at J, leaving 7 bases unmatched. There are 14 residues in the CDR3. The CDR3 loop is CASSLRTGGNIQYF. The DNA of the CDR3 is TGCGCCAGCAGCCTTAGGACAGGTGGAAACATTCAGTACTTC.

V and J are TRBV28 and TRBJ2-3; 7 bases line up with TRBD2. Germline loops: CDR1 MDHEN, CDR2 SYDVKM. The J segment lost 1 base and the V segment lost 5 bases, leaving 9 bases of the junction unmatched. The CDR3 loop spans 16 amino acids. Written as DNA, the CDR3 is TGTGCCAGCAGTCCCCCCCCTGCGGGGGGCACAGATACGCAGTATTTT. Amino acids: CASSPPPAGGTDTQYF.

There are a few counts of this clone. A much larger clone lies one base from this, so it may be a read error. This rearrangement joins TRBV11-1 to TRBJ2-7; D remains unclear. The germline V gene encodes CDR1 SGHAT and CDR2 FQDESV (reference sequence). The CDR3 consists of 14 residues. Trimming cost V 7 bases and J 0 bases, with 13 bases left between them. CDR3 amino acids: CASTEEASSYEQYF. The CDR3 region has the DNA TGTGCCAGCACCGAAGAAGCGAGCTCCTACGAGCAGTACTTC.

The V call is TRBV29-1, the J call TRBJ2-1; TRBD1 agrees at 9 bases. The length of the CDR3 is 14 residues. Germline trimming cut 7 bases from V and 12 bases from J; bases unmatched to any gene: 16. Germline lookup yields CDR1 SQVTM and CDR2 ANQGSEA. The CDR3, as DNA: TGCAGCGCCACACACCGGGACAGGGTGCCCGGGCAGTTCTTC. Its protein is CSATHRDRVPGQFF.

The table lists this clone with a count of one. The J gene is TRBJ1-4, the V gene TRBV29-1; D is ambiguous. Germline CDR1 and CDR2: SQVTM and ANQGSEA. There are 14 residues in the CDR3. V was pared by 5 bases and J by 3 bases, with 13 bases between. CDR3 in amino acids: CSVSEWASNEKLFF. The CDR3 nucleotides read TGCAGCGTTAGTGAGTGGGCATCTAATGAAAAACTGTTTTTT.

The V call is TRBV5-1, the J call TRBJ1-5; 7 bases are shared with TRBD1. The CDR3 totals 15 residues. CDR1 is SGHRS, CDR2 YFSETQ, per germline. V lost 0 bases, J lost 4 bases, and 4 bases stayed unmatched. CDR3 sequence reads: CASSLEPTGNQPQHF. Written as DNA, the CDR3 is TGCGCCAGCAGCTTGGAGCCGACAGGGAATCAGCCCCAGCATTTT.

The chain has TRBV5-1 and TRBJ1-1; 11 nucleotides match TRBD1. Per the germline V gene, CDR1 is SGHRS and CDR2 is YFSETQ. With 3 bases clipped from V and 2 bases from J, the junction kept 12 bases outside the gene matches. CDR3 length equals 18 residues. The CDR3 region has the DNA TGCGCCAGCAGCTCCTCTGGGACAGGGGGTGTTTTAAACACTGAAGCTTTCTTT. It codes for CASSSSGTGGVLNTEAFF.

The CDR3 DNA reads TGCGCCAGCAGGCCCCGGGTAGGGGGCTCCTACGAGCAGTACGTC. As protein: CASRPRVGGSYEQYV. V is TRBV4-1 and J is TRBJ2-7; weak D call: TRBD1 (6 bases). Germline loops: CDR1 MGHRA, CDR2 YSYEKL. Deletions cut 6 bases from V and 0 bases from J, with 15 bases between. The CDR3 spans 15 residues.

CDR3 loop: CASSLAGGFMNTEAFF. DNA for the CDR3: TGTGCCAGCAGCTTAGCGGGAGGGTTCATGAACACTGAAGCTTTCTTT. The chain is built from TRBV7-9 and TRBJ1-1, with D unresolved. The V end was cut by 0 bases, the J end by 0 bases, with 11 bases between. Looked up from germline, CDR1 is SEHNR and CDR2 is FQNEAQ (reference sequence). This CDR3 has 16 residues.

The genes are TRBV5-1 and TRBJ2-1; 11 bases align to TRBD2. The CDR3 covers 15 residues. Germline CDR1 SGHRS, CDR2 YFSETQ. The V and J ends lost 9 bases and 7 bases, in that order; junction bases with no gene match: 12. The CDR3 bases are TGCGCCACTTCGGTTAGCGGGAGGGTTGGGAATGAGCAGTTCTTC. Its translation is CATSVSGRVGNEQFF.

The table lists this clone with a few counts. V is TRBV6-1 and J is TRBJ1-1; D not resolved. This CDR3 has 14 amino acids. Trimming pared 0 bases from V and 5 bases from J, leaving 10 bases between. Per the germline V gene, CDR1 is MNHNS and CDR2 is SASEGT. CDR3 region: CASSEAPGVTEAFF. The CDR3 DNA reads as TGTGCCAGCAGTGAAGCGCCCGGGGTGACTGAAGCTTTCTTT.

This chain joins TRBV7-9 and TRBJ2-4; D unclear. CDR1 and CDR2 from the germline V gene are SEHNR and FQNEAQ (reference sequence). The V end lost 0 bases, the J end lost 5 bases, and 8 bases lay between the germline ends. This CDR3 is 14 amino acids long. The CDR3 protein is CASSLAVTQNIQYF. CDR3 coding DNA: TGTGCCAGCAGCTTAGCCGTCACACAAAACATTCAGTACTTC.

This sequence joins TRBV5-4 and TRBJ2-7; 13 nucleotides align to TRBD2. V shed 2 bases and J 3 bases; nucleotides not matched to a gene: 5. The CDR3 totals 16 residues. Germline V gene lookup returns CDR1 SGHNT and CDR2 YYREEE (reference sequence). The DNA of the CDR3 is TGTGCCAGCAGCTTTACTAGCGGGAGGGCCCTCTACGAGCAGTACTTC. It codes for CASSFTSGRALYEQYF.

This clone turned up a few times. This sequence joins TRBV2 and TRBJ2-7; the D gene is possibly TRBD1 (5 bases). The germline CDR1 and CDR2 sequences are SNHLY and FYNNEI. This CDR3 spans 17 amino acids. Trimming left V 1 base short and J 3 bases short, with 19 bases between. CDR3 bases: TGTGCCAGCAGTGAAGGCTGGGGATCAGGGCTGTTCTACGAGCAGTACGTC. Protein sequence: CASSEGWGSGLFYEQYV.

The rearrangement links TRBV7-2 to TRBJ2-1; 11 nucleotides match TRBD1. CDR1 and CDR2 from the germline V gene are SGHTA and FQGNSA. Trimming removed 3 bases from V and 9 bases from J; junction bases left unmatched: 7. The CDR3 covers 15 residues. The CDR3, as DNA: TGTGCCAGCAGCTTCGGACAGGGGGCGTGGGTTGAGCAGTTCTTC. It encodes CASSFGQGAWVEQFF.

The chain uses TRBV2 and TRBJ1-2; 8 bases line up with TRBD1. This CDR3 has 14 amino acids. V shed 2 bases and J 5 bases; nucleotides not matched to a gene: 4. The germline V gene encodes CDR1 SNHLY and CDR2 FYNNEI. This CDR3 reads CASSEQGARYGYTF. In nucleotides, the CDR3 is TGTGCCAGCAGTGAACAGGGGGCAAGGTATGGCTACACCTTC.

This chain connects TRBV7-9 to TRBJ2-1; 8 nucleotides align to TRBD2. Unmatched junction bases numbered 12, after V lost 5 bases and J lost 3 bases. CDR3 length: 17 residues. CDR1 and CDR2 (germline): SEHNR, FQNEAQ (reference sequence). Here the CDR3 reads CASSPRGGSGDYNEQFF. The CDR3 coding sequence is TGTGCCAGCAGCCCTCGGGGGGGTAGCGGGGACTACAATGAGCAGTTCTTC.

This chain links TRBV11-2 with TRBJ2-1; D ambiguous. CDR1 and CDR2 from the germline V gene are SGHAT and FQNNGV. The V end was cut by 1 base, the J end by 1 base, with 8 bases between. The CDR3 is 15 residues long. CDR3: CASSLARRSYNEQFF. The DNA of the CDR3 is TGTGCCAGCAGCTTAGCTAGGAGATCCTACAATGAGCAGTTCTTC. The entire variable domain, with the rest obtained from reference TRBV11-2 and TRBJ2-1, is as follows: EAGVAQSPRYKIIEKRQSVAFWCNPISGHATLYWYQQILGQGPKLLIQFQNNGVVDDSQLPKDRFSAERLKGVDSTLKIQPAKLEDSAVYLCASSLARRSYNEQFFGPGTRLTVL.

The CDR3: CASSAGGVDTQYF. In DNA, the CDR3 is TGTGCCAGCAGCGCCGGGGGAGTAGATACGCAGTATTTT. The chain carries TRBV9 and TRBJ2-3, with TRBD2 as a possible D gene (6 bases). CDR3 length equals 13 residues. The V end lost 3 bases, the J end lost 5 bases, and 10 bases lay between the germline ends. CDR1 SGDLS and CDR2 YYNGEE come from the germline V gene.

V usage is TRBV6-5 and J usage is TRBJ1-3; unclear D gene. This CDR3 contains 16 residues. The V and J ends lost 2 bases and 0 bases respectively, with 11 bases between them. CDR1 is MNHEY and CDR2 is SVGAGI in the germline V gene. For the CDR3, the DNA is TGTGCCAGCAGTTACGGCGGGCGATCCTCTGGAAACACCATATATTTT. Translated, it gives CASSYGGRSSGNTIYF.

The rearrangement joins TRBV11-1 to TRBJ2-5, with D perhaps TRBD2 (6 bases). The germline V gene encodes CDR1 SGHAT and CDR2 FQDESV (reference sequence). This CDR3 contains 14 residues. V was clipped by 5 bases and J by 7 bases, with 17 bases between them. The CDR3 nucleotides are TGTGCCAGCAGCCGGGAGCGGCGTCTAGGGACCCAGTACTTC. This encodes CASSRERRLGTQYF.

The rearrangement links TRBV6-5 to TRBJ2-5; D call uncertain. CDR3 length: 13 amino acids. CDR1 and CDR2 (germline): MNHEY, SVGAGI. The ends were cut back, 6 bases at V and 1 base at J, with 9 bases in the middle. The CDR3 sequence is CASSTSVQETQYF. CDR3 bases: TGTGCCAGCAGCACATCTGTCCAAGAGACCCAGTACTTC.